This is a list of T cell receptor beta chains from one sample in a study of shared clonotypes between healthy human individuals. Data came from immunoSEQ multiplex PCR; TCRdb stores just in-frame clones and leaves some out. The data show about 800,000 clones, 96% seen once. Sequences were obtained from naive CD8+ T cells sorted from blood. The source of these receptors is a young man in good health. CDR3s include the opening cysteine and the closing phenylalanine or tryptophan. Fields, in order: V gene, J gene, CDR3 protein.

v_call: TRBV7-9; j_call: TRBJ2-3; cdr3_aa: CASSFGSADTQYF
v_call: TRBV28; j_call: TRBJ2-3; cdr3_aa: CASTPSGSADTQYF
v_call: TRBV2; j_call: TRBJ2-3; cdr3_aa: CASRNSTSSTDTQYF
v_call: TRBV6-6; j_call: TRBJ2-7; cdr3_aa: CASSYMTYEQYF
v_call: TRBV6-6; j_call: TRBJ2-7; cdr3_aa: CASSTRLAGTYEQYF
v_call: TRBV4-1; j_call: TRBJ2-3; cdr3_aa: CASSQDHGTSSTDTQYF
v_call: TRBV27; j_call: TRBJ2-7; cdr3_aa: CASRQNYEQYF
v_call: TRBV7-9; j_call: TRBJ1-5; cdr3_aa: CASSLAPRWPQHF
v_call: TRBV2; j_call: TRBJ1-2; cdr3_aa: CASSEQGAPTF
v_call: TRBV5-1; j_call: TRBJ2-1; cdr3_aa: CASSSGLAGDSYNEQFF
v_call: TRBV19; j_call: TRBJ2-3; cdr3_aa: CASSIASTDTQYF
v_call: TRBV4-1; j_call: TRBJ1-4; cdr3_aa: CASSSGTRNEKLFF
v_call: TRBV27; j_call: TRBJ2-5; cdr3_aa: CASSLFGGRMETQYF
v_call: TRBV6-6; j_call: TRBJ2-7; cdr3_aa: CASSPGPSYEQYF
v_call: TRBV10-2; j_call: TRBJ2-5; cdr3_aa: CASSGGLAGLRETQYF
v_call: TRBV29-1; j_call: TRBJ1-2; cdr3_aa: CSVRDASAGYTF
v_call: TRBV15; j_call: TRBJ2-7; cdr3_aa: CATSRQGGYEQYF
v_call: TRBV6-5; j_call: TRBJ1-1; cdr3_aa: CASSPRQPNTEAFF
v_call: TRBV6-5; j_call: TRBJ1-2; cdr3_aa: CASRRSTGRNYGYTF
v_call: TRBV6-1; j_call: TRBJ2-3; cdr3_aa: CASSEAKTSADTQYF
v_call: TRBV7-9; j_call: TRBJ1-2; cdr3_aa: CASSSGTVRGYTF
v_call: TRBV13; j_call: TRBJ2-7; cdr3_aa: CASSLVGSHPYEQYF
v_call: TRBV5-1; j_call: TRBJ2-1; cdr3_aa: CASSFRSSDNEQFF
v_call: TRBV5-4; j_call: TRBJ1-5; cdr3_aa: CASSPRGRTDPPDNQPQHF
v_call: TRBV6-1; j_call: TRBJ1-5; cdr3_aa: CASSPFGAGNQPQHF
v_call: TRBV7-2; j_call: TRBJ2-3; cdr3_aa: CASSLAFIGLAPTSTDTQYF
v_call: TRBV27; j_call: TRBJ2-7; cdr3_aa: CASSSDHQGLPYEQYF
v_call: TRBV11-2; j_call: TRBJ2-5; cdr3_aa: CASSMLKGTSGKQETQYF
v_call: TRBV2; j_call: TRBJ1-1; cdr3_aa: CASDASTEAFF
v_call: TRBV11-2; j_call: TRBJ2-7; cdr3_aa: CASSLDAGATYEQYF
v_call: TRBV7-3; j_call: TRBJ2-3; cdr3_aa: CASSLGNPSGDTQYF
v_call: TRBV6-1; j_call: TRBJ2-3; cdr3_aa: CASTSSLTDTQYF
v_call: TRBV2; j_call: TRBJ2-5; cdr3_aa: CASTRPSGRERGYQETQYF
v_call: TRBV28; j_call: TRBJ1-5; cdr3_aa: CASSLGRMSNQPQHF
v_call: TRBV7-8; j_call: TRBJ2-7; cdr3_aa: CASSLGRISYEQYF
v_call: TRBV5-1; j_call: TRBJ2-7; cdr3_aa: CASSRGTSELKGEQYF
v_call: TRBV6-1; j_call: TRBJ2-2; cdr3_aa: CASSEWGSGELFF
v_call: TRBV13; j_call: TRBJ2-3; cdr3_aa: CASSYSTSTDTQYF
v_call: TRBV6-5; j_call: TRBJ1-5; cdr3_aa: CASSYNGPDGQPQHF
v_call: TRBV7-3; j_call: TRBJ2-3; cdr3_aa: CASSLSLGSTDTQYF
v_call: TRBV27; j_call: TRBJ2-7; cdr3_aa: CASSRGGGYEQYF
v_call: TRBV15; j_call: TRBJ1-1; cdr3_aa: CATSRQWTEAFF
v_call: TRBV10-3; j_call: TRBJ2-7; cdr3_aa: CAISPKTSSSYEQYF
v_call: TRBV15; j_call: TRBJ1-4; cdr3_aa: CATSSGTGDDFF
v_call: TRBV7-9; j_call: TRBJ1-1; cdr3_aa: CASSGWDREAFF
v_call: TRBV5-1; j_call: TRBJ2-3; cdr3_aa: CASSLVMRTEGTQYF
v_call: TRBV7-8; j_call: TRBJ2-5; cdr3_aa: CASSFPTGKQETQYF
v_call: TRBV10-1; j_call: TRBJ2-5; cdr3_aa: CASSESPRTGRGETQYF
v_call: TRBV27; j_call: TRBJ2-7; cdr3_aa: CASSLKAGGSYEQYF
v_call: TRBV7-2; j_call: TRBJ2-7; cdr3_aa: CASSLEGNEQYF
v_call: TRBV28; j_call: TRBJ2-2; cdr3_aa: CASSFSSGNTGELFF
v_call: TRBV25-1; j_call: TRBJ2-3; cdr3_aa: CASSAQGVTPSTDTQYF
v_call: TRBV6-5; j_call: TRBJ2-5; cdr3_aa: CASSFGEETQYF
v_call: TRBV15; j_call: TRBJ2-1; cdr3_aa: CATSRTRVDEQFF
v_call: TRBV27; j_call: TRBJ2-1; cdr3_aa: CASSSFYDEQFF
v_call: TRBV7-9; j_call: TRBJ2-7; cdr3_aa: CASSPQASGSYEQYF
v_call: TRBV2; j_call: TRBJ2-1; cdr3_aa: CASSPFEPEFF
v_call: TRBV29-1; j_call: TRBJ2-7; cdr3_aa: CSVEVPGQTYEQYF
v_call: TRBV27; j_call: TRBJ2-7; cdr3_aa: CASSSEVGDEQYF
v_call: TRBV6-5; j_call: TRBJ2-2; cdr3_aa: CASSYRETGELFF